This T cell receptor (beta chain) stems from a study of T-cell memory formation after mild COVID-19. The overall study: Largely, the TCR clusters proved donor specific. Study findings and constraints: CD4+ clones that contracted lay mainly in CM and EM; CD8+ ones lay in EMRA. Clonal second-wave expansions that peaked on day 37 had unconfirmed SARS-CoV-2 specificity.

Researchers used 5'RACE with constant-segment primers to make TCR alpha and TCR beta cDNA libraries that carry sample barcodes and UMIs. TCRdb re-called the 5' RACE reads with MiXCR, one entry per CDR3 protein. The sample contains around 140,000 distinct CDR3 sequences, under 30% of which appear only once. The CDR3 covers 16 residues. The V end was cut by 0 bases, the J end by 1 base, with 8 bases between. Germline V CDR1 and CDR2: KGHDR, SFDVKD. On this clonotype: The antigen remains unidentified.

This sequence originates from an adult woman who had mild COVID-19 (a few samples of this study predate the infection). Cell type and time point are not known. V and J are TRBV24-1 and TRBJ2-2; unclear D gene. Sequences were obtained from PBMCs or a T cell subset sorted from them (not recorded which). CDR3 coding DNA: TGTGCCACCAGTGATTTGCTCGCGGAGAACACCGGGGAGCTGTTTTTT. Translation gives CATSDLLAENTGELFF.